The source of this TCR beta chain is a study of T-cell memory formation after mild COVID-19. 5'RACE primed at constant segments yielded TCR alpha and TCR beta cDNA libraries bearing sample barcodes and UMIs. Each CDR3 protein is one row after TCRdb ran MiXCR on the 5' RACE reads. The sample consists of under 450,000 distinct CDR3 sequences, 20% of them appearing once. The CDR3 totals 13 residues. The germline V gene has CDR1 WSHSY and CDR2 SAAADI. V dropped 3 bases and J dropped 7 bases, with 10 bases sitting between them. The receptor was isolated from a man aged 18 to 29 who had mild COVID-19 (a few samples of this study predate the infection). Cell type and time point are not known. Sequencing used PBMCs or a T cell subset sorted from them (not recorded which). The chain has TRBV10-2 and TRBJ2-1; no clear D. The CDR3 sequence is CASSESLYNEQFF. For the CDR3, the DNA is TGCGCCAGCAGTGAAAGCCTCTATAATGAGCAGTTCTTC.